The rows below give T cell receptor beta chains drawn from one sample of a study of blood T cell repertoires in COVID-19. The method was immunoSEQ multiplex PCR; TCRdb's version includes in-frame clones alone and lacks a portion of them. The repertoire holds more than 300,000 clones, with around nine tenths as singletons. Sequencing was performed on PBMCs or T cells enriched from blood (not recorded which). The receptors come from a woman younger than 30 who had recovered from COVID-19. The CDR3 runs from the conserved cysteine through the conserved F or W.

v_call,cdr3_aa
TRBV7-2,CASSFQSGTEQHTQYF
TRBV28,CASSPRGGGYGYTF
TRBV14,CASSQDRVEQFF
TRBV19,CASGQNTEAFF
TRBV30,CAWGQGEGYTF
TRBV11-3,CASSSFRGDRGPPDTQYF
TRBV7-9,CASSLAWGETYNEQFF
TRBV4-2,CASSQRQGLNTEAFF
TRBV6-5,CASSYGQGGEKLFF
TRBV9,CASSATDGRGGYTF
TRBV4-1,CASSRGTNQPQHF
TRBV27,CASSVTGGGYEQYF
TRBV5-6,CASSSGFRNNEQFF
TRBV6-5,CASRMTGGAEAFF
TRBV30,CAWSLGHGLDEAFF
TRBV30,CAWSADRSSYNSPLHF
TRBV6-5,CASSYGGTGANEQYF
TRBV6-5,CASSRTGSSYEQYF
TRBV2,CASSQQGNTDTQYF
TRBV2,CASSEDRGTEAFF
TRBV19,CASPCDRRRTYEQYF
TRBV12-5,CASGLVHGQYNQPQHF
TRBV10-3,CAISEVVAGSSYEQYF
TRBV28,CASSLIPGGNQPQHF
TRBV3-1/TRBV3-2,CASSQPLTGANVLTF
TRBV7-8,CASSLGKGIGSSGNTIYF